The rows below give T cell receptor beta chains drawn from one sample of a study of T cell clones after liver transplantation. The assay was immunoSEQ multiplex PCR, and TCRdb's table has in-frame clones only and misses some. The sample includes over 70,000 clones, 80% of them seen just once. The input for sequencing was CD4+ T cells from blood, taken 12 months after liver transplant. Source of these receptors: a human patient who received a liver transplant. Some T cells may be transferred from the graft donor. The CDR3 runs from the conserved cysteine through the conserved F or W. D genes are given only for firm matches. Where a row states a size, it is once, few, many or the class of an expanded clone; other rows omit it.

j_call: TRBJ2-3
clone_size: once
v_call: TRBV30
d_call: TRBD2
cdr3_aa: CAWSAPRLAGGTDTQYF
cdr3_nt: TGTGCCTGGAGTGCACCCCGACTAGCGGGAGGGACAGATACGCAGTATTTT

j_call: TRBJ1-2
clone_size: medium-sized
v_call: TRBV5-8
d_call: TRBD1
cdr3_aa: CASSLVGGGSGYTF
cdr3_nt: TGTGCCAGCAGCTTGGTAGGAGGGGGCTCTGGCTACACCTTC

j_call: TRBJ2-7
clone_size: NA
v_call: TRBV27
d_call: TRBD1
cdr3_aa: CASSPRVGTGVSLEQYF
cdr3_nt: TGTGCCAGCAGTCCCCGGGTCGGCACAGGGGTCTCCCTCGAGCAGTACTTC

j_call: TRBJ2-1
clone_size: NA
v_call: TRBV11-3
d_call: TRBD2
cdr3_aa: CASSRTSGTSYNEQFF
cdr3_nt: TGTGCCAGCAGCCGGACTAGCGGGACCTCCTACAATGAGCAGTTCTTC

j_call: TRBJ2-7
clone_size: few
v_call: TRBV6-5
d_call: NA
cdr3_aa: CASSYSSYEQYF
cdr3_nt: TGTGCCAGCAGTTACTCCTCCTACGAGCAGTACTTC

j_call: TRBJ2-1
clone_size: NA
v_call: TRBV28
d_call: NA
cdr3_aa: CASSSWIRTRNEQFF
cdr3_nt: TGTGCCAGCAGTTCCTGGATCAGAACTCGTAATGAGCAGTTCTTC

j_call: TRBJ1-2
clone_size: NA
v_call: TRBV6-1
d_call: TRBD1
cdr3_aa: CASSETLRTGYGYTF
cdr3_nt: TGTGCCAGCAGTGAAACCCTCAGGACAGGGTATGGCTACACCTTC

j_call: TRBJ1-2
clone_size: few
v_call: TRBV2
d_call: NA
cdr3_aa: CASSDSRYGYTF
cdr3_nt: TGTGCCAGCAGTGACAGTCGATATGGCTACACCTTC

j_call: TRBJ1-3
clone_size: NA
v_call: TRBV19
d_call: NA
cdr3_aa: CASSIDRSSGNTIYF
cdr3_nt: TGTGCCAGTAGTATCGACAGGTCCTCTGGAAACACCATATATTTT

j_call: TRBJ1-3
clone_size: few
v_call: TRBV2
d_call: TRBD1
cdr3_aa: CASKGGFGNTIYF
cdr3_nt: TGTGCCAGCAAAGGGGGCTTTGGAAACACCATATATTTT

j_call: TRBJ2-5
clone_size: NA
v_call: TRBV10-2
d_call: NA
cdr3_aa: CASSESTGLQETQYF
cdr3_nt: TGCGCCAGCAGTGAGTCGACAGGTCTACAAGAGACCCAGTACTTC

j_call: TRBJ2-1
clone_size: NA
v_call: TRBV5-1
d_call: NA
cdr3_aa: CASSLAQGGVYNEQFF
cdr3_nt: TGCGCCAGCAGCTTGGCGCAGGGGGGGGTATACAATGAGCAGTTCTTC

j_call: TRBJ2-1
clone_size: few
v_call: TRBV10-3
d_call: NA
cdr3_aa: CAIKGTSSMHEQFF
cdr3_nt: TGTGCCATCAAGGGGACCTCTAGCATGCATGAGCAGTTCTTC

j_call: TRBJ2-3
clone_size: once
v_call: TRBV4-1
d_call: NA
cdr3_aa: CASSRSALTDTQYF
cdr3_nt: TGCGCCAGCAGCCGCAGCGCACTCACAGATACGCAGTATTTT

j_call: TRBJ2-5
clone_size: NA
v_call: TRBV19
d_call: NA
cdr3_aa: CASSMTVQGPETQYF
cdr3_nt: TGTGCCAGTAGTATGACCGTGCAGGGCCCCGAGACCCAGTACTTC

j_call: TRBJ2-7
clone_size: once
v_call: TRBV28
d_call: NA
cdr3_aa: CASRGGHRDEQYF
cdr3_nt: TGTGCCAGCAGAGGAGGACACCGCGACGAGCAGTACTTC

j_call: TRBJ2-7
clone_size: NA
v_call: TRBV6-1
d_call: TRBD1
cdr3_aa: CASSKGGTGGPRQYF
cdr3_nt: TGTGCCAGCAGTAAAGGAGGGACAGGGGGCCCCCGACAGTACTTC

j_call: TRBJ1-5
clone_size: NA
v_call: TRBV12-5
d_call: NA
cdr3_aa: CATSWDSNQPQHF
cdr3_nt: TGTGCAACATCCTGGGACTCAAATCAGCCCCAGCATTTT

j_call: TRBJ1-4
clone_size: medium-sized
v_call: TRBV20-1
d_call: NA
cdr3_aa: CSAPTEKLFF
cdr3_nt: TGCAGTGCCCCGACGGAAAAACTGTTTTTT

j_call: TRBJ2-1
clone_size: NA
v_call: TRBV5-1
d_call: TRBD2
cdr3_aa: CASSERDVSGRASYNEQFF
cdr3_nt: TGCGCCAGCAGCGAACGCGATGTTAGCGGGAGGGCATCCTACAATGAGCAGTTCTTC

j_call: TRBJ2-2
clone_size: NA
v_call: TRBV28
d_call: NA
cdr3_aa: CASSLRGTGELFF
cdr3_nt: TGTGCCAGCAGTTTACGGGGGACCGGGGAGCTGTTTTTT

j_call: TRBJ2-3
clone_size: NA
v_call: TRBV4-3
d_call: NA
cdr3_aa: CASSQGLVTTDTQYF
cdr3_nt: TGCGCCAGCAGCCAAGGACTAGTTACCACAGATACGCAGTATTTT

j_call: TRBJ1-4
clone_size: NA
v_call: TRBV10-3
d_call: NA
cdr3_aa: CAISELSWEKLFF
cdr3_nt: TGTGCCATCAGTGAGCTTTCCTGGGAAAAACTGTTTTTT

j_call: TRBJ2-1
clone_size: NA
v_call: TRBV19
d_call: TRBD2
cdr3_aa: CASKGGSAYNEQFF
cdr3_nt: TGTGCCAGTAAGGGCGGGAGCGCCTACAATGAGCAGTTCTTC

j_call: TRBJ2-4
clone_size: NA
v_call: TRBV5-6
d_call: NA
cdr3_aa: CASSLRQAKNIQYF
cdr3_nt: TGTGCCAGCAGCTTGAGGCAGGCCAAAAACATTCAGTACTTC

j_call: TRBJ2-1
clone_size: NA
v_call: TRBV6-1
d_call: TRBD2
cdr3_aa: CASSDFAGGFEQFF
cdr3_nt: TGTGCCAGCAGTGACTTTGCGGGAGGGTTTGAGCAGTTCTTC

j_call: TRBJ2-5
clone_size: NA
v_call: TRBV5-1
d_call: NA
cdr3_aa: CASSLAAGRETQYF
cdr3_nt: TGCGCCAGCAGCTTGGCGGCCGGGCGAGAGACCCAGTACTTC

j_call: TRBJ2-1
clone_size: NA
v_call: TRBV7-3
d_call: NA
cdr3_aa: CASAGSSYNEQFF
cdr3_nt: TGTGCCAGCGCGGGAAGCTCCTACAATGAGCAGTTCTTC

j_call: TRBJ1-3
clone_size: NA
v_call: TRBV7-2
d_call: NA
cdr3_aa: CASSLNILVQNSGNTIYF
cdr3_nt: TGTGCCAGCAGCTTAAACATCCTGGTCCAGAACTCTGGAAACACCATATATTTT

j_call: TRBJ2-2
clone_size: NA
v_call: TRBV5-1
d_call: NA
cdr3_aa: CASSFGAGLAGELFF
cdr3_nt: TGCGCCAGCAGCTTTGGGGCAGGGCTAGCCGGGGAGCTGTTTTTT

j_call: TRBJ2-7
clone_size: NA
v_call: TRBV11-3
d_call: TRBD2
cdr3_aa: CASNGGRASGVPGVSEQYF
cdr3_nt: TGTGCCAGCAACGGGGGTCGGGCTAGCGGAGTTCCCGGGGTAAGCGAGCAGTACTTC

j_call: TRBJ1-3
clone_size: NA
v_call: TRBV30
d_call: NA
cdr3_aa: CAWSSGPLSSGNTIYF
cdr3_nt: TGTGCCTGGAGTTCCGGACCGTTGAGCTCTGGAAACACCATATATTTT

j_call: TRBJ2-7
clone_size: NA
v_call: TRBV7-7
d_call: NA
cdr3_aa: CASSLGRQYEQYF
cdr3_nt: TGTGCTAGCAGCTTAGGTCGACAGTACGAGCAGTACTTC

j_call: TRBJ1-2
clone_size: NA
v_call: TRBV28
d_call: NA
cdr3_aa: CASSARRFVLYGYTF
cdr3_nt: TGTGCCAGCAGCGCCCGCCGGTTTGTACTCTATGGCTACACCTTC

j_call: TRBJ1-2
clone_size: NA
v_call: TRBV28
d_call: NA
cdr3_aa: CASNGASKANYGYTF
cdr3_nt: TGTGCCAGCAATGGCGCAAGTAAAGCTAACTATGGCTACACCTTC

j_call: TRBJ1-4
clone_size: NA
v_call: TRBV10-3
d_call: NA
cdr3_aa: CAISDGTYGEKLFF
cdr3_nt: TGTGCCATCAGTGACGGGACGTACGGCGAAAAACTGTTTTTT

j_call: TRBJ2-1
clone_size: NA
v_call: TRBV5-4
d_call: TRBD1
cdr3_aa: CASSGTGKYNEQFF
cdr3_nt: TGTGCCAGCAGCGGGACAGGAAAATACAATGAGCAGTTCTTC

j_call: TRBJ2-3
clone_size: NA
v_call: TRBV7-2
d_call: NA
cdr3_aa: CASSPGTALIQYF
cdr3_nt: TGTGCCAGCAGTCCTGGGACTGCCCTGATTCAGTATTTT